The 4 T cell receptor beta chains in this list originate from one sample, sequenced in a study of blood T cell repertoires in COVID-19. TCRdb's table, derived via immunoSEQ multiplex PCR, lists solely in-frame clones and lacks some. The data hold 200,000 to 250,000 clones, with 88% observed a single time. The sequenced material came from peripheral blood. The receptors derive from a man in his 70s with acute or convalescent COVID-19.

This chain joins TRBV5-1 and TRBJ2-3; D possibly corresponds to TRBD1 (6 bases). Trimming took off 1 base at V and 10 bases at J, with 28 bases between the two ends. Per the germline V gene, CDR1 is SGHRS and CDR2 is YFSETQ. There are 18 residues in the CDR3. The DNA for the CDR3 is TGCGCCAGCAGCTTGACCCCATTACAGGGACCACTGGCCCCATCGCAGTATTTT. It yields the protein CASSLTPLQGPLAPSQYF.

The chain has TRBV24-1 and TRBJ1-2; maybe TRBD1 (5 bases). The V and J ends lost 2 bases and 7 bases respectively, with 10 bases between them. Germline lookup yields CDR1 KGHDR and CDR2 SFDVKD. CDR3 size: 13 residues. DNA of the CDR3: TGTGCCACCAGTGATTCGGGGGACCGTGGCTACACCTTC. This sequence encodes CATSDSGDRGYTF.

The chain has TRBV30 and TRBJ1-6, with TRBD1 matching 7 bases. V shed 2 bases, J shed 14 bases, and the junction held 12 bases outside the gene matches. Germline V gene sequence: CDR1 GTSNPN, CDR2 SVGIG (reference sequence). The CDR3 length is 14 residues. CDR3 loop: CAWSTGQVLEALHF. The CDR3 bases are TGTGCCTGGAGTACTGGACAGGTCCTCGAGGCCCTCCACTTT.

V gene TRBV4-3 combines with J gene TRBJ2-3, with 8 bases aligning to TRBD2. The ends lost 1 base at V and 2 bases at J; junction bases unmatched: 5. Germline lookup yields CDR1 LGHNA and CDR2 YSLEER. The CDR3 consists of 16 residues. The CDR3 loop is CASSQAGGLVTDTQYF. CDR3 coding DNA: TGCGCCAGCAGCCAAGCGGGAGGGCTCGTCACAGATACGCAGTATTTT.